This T cell receptor (beta chain) was retrieved from a study of patients and donors after allogeneic stem cell transplantation. TCRdb fed the RT-PCR reads into MiXCR, producing one record per CDR3 protein. The sample has fewer than 250,000 distinct CDR3 sequences, 12% to 15% seen once. Germline V CDR1 and CDR2: MGHRA, YSYEKL. The CDR3 loop spans 16 amino acids. After removal of 1 base from V and 6 bases from J, the junction contained 8 bases not matched to a gene. The chain is built from TRBV4-1 and TRBJ2-7, with 11 nucleotides matching TRBD2. The TCR sequence derives from a human donor who was either an allogeneic HSCT recipient or a stem cell or donor lymphocyte infusion donor (not recorded which). It is not recorded whose cells these are; they may come from a transplant donor. The sequenced sample consisted of blood, either unsorted or a sorted T cell fraction (not recorded which). CDR3 in amino acids: CASSQALLAGAGEQYF. The CDR3, as DNA: TGCGCCAGCAGCCAAGCACTACTAGCGGGAGCTGGCGAGCAGTACTTC.